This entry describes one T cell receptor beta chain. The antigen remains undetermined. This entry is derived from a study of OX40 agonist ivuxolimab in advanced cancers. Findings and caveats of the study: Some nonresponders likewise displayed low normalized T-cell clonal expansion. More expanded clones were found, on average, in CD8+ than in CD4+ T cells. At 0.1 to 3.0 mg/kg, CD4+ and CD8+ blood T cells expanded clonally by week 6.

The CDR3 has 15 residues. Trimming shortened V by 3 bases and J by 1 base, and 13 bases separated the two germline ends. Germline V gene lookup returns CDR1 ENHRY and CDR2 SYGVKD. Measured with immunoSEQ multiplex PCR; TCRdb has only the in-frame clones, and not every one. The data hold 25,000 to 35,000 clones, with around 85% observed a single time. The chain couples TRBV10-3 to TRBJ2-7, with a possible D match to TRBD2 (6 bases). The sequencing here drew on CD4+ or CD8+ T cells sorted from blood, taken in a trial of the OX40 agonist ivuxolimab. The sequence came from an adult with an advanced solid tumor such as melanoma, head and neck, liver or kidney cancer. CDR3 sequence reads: CAISDGGPPSYEQYF. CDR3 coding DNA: TGTGCCATCAGTGACGGGGGACCTCCGTCCTACGAGCAGTACTTC.